This T cell receptor beta chain derives from a study of identical twins. Points from the study as a whole: Conclusions came from cross-sectional statistical analysis, not from following the same donors.

Trimming left V 11 bases short and J 4 bases short, with 15 bases between. The CDR3 length is 13 residues. The table lists this clonotype with many counts. Its matching antigen is unknown. cDNA carried unique molecular identifiers, and a universal primer site was added by template switching. TCRdb used MiXCR to reprocess the 5' RACE reads, holding one entry per CDR3 protein. Among a few hundred thousand distinct CDR3 sequences, roughly 9% were seen once, and the ten largest hold approximately 8.9%. The sequenced material came from naive T cells sorted from blood. This chain joins TRBV12-3 or TRBV12-4 and TRBJ2-1; weak D call: TRBD1 (5 bases). The source is a woman between 45 and 60 years old in good health. The CDR3: CADSLADYNEQFF. CDR3 DNA: TGTGCCGACAGCCTCGCTGATTACAATGAGCAGTTCTTC.